The entry that follows covers one T cell receptor (beta chain) sequence. This sample is drawn from a study of T cell responses to AZD1222 COVID-19 vaccine. Method: immunoSEQ multiplex PCR; TCRdb's copy keeps in-frame clones and lacks some. The repertoire holds 70,000 to 100,000 clones, with roughly 85% as singletons. Germline CDR1 is MNHEY and CDR2 is SMNVEV (reference sequence). This CDR3 is 12 amino acids long. Trimming pared 3 bases from V and 6 bases from J, leaving 9 bases between. The sequences come from peripheral blood, collected 28 days after the second AZD1222 dose. This sequence originates from an adult who received the AZD1222 COVID-19 vaccine. V and J are TRBV27 and TRBJ2-7; D gene unclear. In nucleotides, the CDR3 is TGTGCCAGCAGTTTCTACGGTTCCGAGCAGTACTTC. Protein sequence: CASSFYGSEQYF.